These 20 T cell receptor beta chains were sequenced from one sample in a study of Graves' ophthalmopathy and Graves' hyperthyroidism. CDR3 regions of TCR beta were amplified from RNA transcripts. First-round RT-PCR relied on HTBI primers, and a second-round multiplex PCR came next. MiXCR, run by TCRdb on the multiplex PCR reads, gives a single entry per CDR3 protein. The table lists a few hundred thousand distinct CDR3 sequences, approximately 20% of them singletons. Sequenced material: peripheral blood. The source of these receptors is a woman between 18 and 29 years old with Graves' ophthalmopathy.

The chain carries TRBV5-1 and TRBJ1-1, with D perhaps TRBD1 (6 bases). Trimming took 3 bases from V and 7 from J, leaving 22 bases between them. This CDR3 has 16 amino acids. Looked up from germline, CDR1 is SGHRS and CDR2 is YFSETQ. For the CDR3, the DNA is TGCGCCAGCAGCTCATTTCCGGGACCCCAAGGGGGTGAAGCTTTCTTT. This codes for CASSSFPGPQGGEAFF. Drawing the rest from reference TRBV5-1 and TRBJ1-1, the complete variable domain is KAGVTQTPRYLIKTRGQQVTLSCSPISGHRSVSWYQQTPGQGLQFLFEYFSETQRNKGNFPGRFSGRQFSNSRSEMNVSTLELGDSALYLCASSSFPGPQGGEAFFGQGTRLTVV.

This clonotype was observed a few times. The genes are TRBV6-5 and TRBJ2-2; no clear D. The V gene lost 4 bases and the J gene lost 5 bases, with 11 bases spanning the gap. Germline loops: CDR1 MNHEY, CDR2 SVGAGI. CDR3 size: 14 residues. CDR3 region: CASSSPGLTGELFF. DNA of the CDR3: TGTGCCAGCAGTTCCCCCGGCTTGACCGGGGAGCTGTTTTTT.

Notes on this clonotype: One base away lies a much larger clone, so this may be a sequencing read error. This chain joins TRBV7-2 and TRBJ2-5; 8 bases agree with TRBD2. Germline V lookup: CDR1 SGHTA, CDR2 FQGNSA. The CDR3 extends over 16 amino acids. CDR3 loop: CASSVIQTSVQETRYF. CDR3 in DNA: TGTGCCAGCAGCGTGATCCAGACTAGCGTGCAAGAGACCCGGTACTTC.

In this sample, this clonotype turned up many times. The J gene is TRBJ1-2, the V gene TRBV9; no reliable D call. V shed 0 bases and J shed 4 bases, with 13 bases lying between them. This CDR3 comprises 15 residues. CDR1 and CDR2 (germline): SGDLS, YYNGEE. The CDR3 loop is CASSVVGSGGYGYTF. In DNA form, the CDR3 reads TGTGCCAGCAGCGTAGTCGGATCCGGTGGCTATGGCTACACCTTC.

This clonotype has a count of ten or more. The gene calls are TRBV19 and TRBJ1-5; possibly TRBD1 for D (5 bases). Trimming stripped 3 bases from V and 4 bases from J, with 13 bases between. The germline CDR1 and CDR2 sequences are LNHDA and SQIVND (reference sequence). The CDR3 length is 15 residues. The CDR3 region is CASSIPWDENQPQHF. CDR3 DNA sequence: TGTGCCAGTAGTATCCCTTGGGACGAAAATCAGCCCCAGCATTTT.

The CDR3 DNA reads TGCGCCAGCAGCATTGCAGGGGAAGGTCAGCCCCAGCATTTT. Amino acids: CASSIAGEGQPQHF. The gene calls are TRBV5-1 and TRBJ1-5, with D possibly matching TRBD1 (6 bases). Germline loops: CDR1 SGHRS, CDR2 YFSETQ. V was shortened by 4 bases and J by 6 bases, with 14 bases between the two germline ends. The CDR3 spans 14 residues.

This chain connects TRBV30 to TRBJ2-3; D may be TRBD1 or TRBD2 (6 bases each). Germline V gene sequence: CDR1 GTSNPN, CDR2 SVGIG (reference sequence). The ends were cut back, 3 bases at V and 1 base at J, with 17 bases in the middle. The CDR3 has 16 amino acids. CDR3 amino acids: CAWSTGQGGGTDTQYF. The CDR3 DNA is TGTGCCTGGAGCACAGGGCAAGGAGGGGGCACAGATACGCAGTATTTT.

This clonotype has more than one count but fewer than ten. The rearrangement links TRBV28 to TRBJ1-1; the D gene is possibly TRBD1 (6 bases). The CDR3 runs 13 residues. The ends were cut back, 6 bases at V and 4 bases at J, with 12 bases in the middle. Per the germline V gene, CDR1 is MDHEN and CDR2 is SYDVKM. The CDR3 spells CASRTTGSTEAFF. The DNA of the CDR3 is TGTGCCAGCAGAACTACAGGGAGCACTGAAGCTTTCTTT.

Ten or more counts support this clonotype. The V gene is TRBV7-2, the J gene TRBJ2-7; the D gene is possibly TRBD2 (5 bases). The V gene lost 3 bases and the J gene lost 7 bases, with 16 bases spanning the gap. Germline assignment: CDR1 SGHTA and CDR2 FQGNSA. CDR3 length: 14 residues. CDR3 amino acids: CASSFLSTTGEQYF. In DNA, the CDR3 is TGTGCCAGCAGCTTCCTTAGCACCACGGGGGAGCAGTACTTC.

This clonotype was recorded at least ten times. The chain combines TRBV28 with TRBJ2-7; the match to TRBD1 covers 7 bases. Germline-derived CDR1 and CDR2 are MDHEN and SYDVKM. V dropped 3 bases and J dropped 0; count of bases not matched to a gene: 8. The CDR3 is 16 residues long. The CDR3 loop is CASSFLGQVRSYEQYF. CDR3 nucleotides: TGTGCCAGCAGTTTCCTCGGACAGGTTCGCTCCTACGAGCAGTACTTC.

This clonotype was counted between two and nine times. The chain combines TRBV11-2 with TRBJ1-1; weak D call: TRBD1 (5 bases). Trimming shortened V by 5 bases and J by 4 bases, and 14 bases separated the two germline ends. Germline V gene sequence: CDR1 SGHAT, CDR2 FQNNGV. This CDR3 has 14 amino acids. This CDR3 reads CASSHAGGSTEAFF. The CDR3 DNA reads TGTGCCAGCAGCCATGCGGGGGGTAGCACTGAAGCTTTCTTT. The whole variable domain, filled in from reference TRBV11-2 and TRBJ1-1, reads EAGVAQSPRYKIIEKRQSVAFWCNPISGHATLYWYQQILGQGPKLLIQFQNNGVVDDSQLPKDRFSAERLKGVDSTLKIQPAKLEDSAVYLCASSHAGGSTEAFFGQGTRLTVV.

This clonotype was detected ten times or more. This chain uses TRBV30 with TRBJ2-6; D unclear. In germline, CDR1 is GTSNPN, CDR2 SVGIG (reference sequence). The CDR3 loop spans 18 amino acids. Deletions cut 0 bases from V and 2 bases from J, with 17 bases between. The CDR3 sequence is CAWSVPILGVPGANVLTF. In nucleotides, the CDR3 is TGTGCCTGGAGTGTGCCGATACTTGGGGTCCCTGGGGCCAACGTCCTGACTTTC. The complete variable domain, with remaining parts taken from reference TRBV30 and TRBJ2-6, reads SQTIHQWPATLVQPVGSPLSLECTVEGTSNPNLYWYRQAAGRGLQLLFYSVGIGQISSEVPQNLSASRPQDRQFILSSKKLLLSDSGFYLCAWSVPILGVPGANVLTFGAGSRLTVL.

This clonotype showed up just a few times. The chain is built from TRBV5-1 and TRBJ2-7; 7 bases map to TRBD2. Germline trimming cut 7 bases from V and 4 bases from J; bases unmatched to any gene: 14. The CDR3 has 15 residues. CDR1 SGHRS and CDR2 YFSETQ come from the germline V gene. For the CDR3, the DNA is TGCGCCAGCTCCGGGAACGCGGGAGAAGTTTACGAGCAGTACTTC. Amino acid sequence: CASSGNAGEVYEQYF.

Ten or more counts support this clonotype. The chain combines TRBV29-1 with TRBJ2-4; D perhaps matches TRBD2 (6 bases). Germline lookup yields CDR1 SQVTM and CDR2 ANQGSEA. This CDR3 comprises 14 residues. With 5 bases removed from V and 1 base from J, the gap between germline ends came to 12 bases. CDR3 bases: TGCAGCGTTAACCCGGGAGCGGCCAAAAACATTCAGTACTTC. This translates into CSVNPGAAKNIQYF.

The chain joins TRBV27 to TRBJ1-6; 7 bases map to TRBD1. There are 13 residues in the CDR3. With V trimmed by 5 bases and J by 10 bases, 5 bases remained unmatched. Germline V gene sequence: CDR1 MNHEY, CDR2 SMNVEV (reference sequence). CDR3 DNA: TGTGCCAGCAGTATCAACAGGGGCTCACCCCTCCACTTT. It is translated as CASSINRGSPLHF.

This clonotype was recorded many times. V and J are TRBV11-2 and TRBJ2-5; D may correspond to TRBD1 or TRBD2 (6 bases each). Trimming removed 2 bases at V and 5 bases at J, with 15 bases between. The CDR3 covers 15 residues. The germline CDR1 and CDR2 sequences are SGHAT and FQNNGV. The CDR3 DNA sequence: TGTGCCAGCAGCTTAAAGGGGGAGGTGGAGGAGACCCAGTACTTC. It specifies CASSLKGEVEETQYF.

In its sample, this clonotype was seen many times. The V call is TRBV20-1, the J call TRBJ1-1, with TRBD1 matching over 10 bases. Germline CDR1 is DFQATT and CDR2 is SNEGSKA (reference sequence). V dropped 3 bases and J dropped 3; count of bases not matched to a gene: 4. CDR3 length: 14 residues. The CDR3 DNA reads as TGCAGTGCTAGTGACAGGGGGCCGGACACTGAAGCTTTCTTT. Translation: CSASDRGPDTEAFF.

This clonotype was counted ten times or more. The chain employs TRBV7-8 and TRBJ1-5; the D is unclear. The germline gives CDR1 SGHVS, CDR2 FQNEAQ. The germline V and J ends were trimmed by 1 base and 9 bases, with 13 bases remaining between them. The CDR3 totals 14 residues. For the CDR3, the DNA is TGTGCCAGCAGCTTAGGATTGGGGTTGGGGCCCCAGCATTTT. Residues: CASSLGLGLGPQHF.

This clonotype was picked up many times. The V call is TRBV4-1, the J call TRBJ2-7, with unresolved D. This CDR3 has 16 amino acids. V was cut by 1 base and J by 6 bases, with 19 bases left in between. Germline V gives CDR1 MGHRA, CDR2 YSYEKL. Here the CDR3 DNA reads TGCGCCAGCAGCCAAGGACTTGGGGTCCCATCCGGCGAGCAGTACTTC. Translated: CASSQGLGVPSGEQYF.

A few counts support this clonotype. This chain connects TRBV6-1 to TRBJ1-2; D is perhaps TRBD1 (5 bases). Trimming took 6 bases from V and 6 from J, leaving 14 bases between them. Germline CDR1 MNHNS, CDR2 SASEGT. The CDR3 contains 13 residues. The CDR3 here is CASSGGGYHGYTF. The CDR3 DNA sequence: TGTGCCAGCAGCGGGGGAGGGTACCATGGCTACACCTTC.